These 6 T cell receptor beta chains were sequenced from one sample in a study of regulatory T cells in long-lasting Graves disease. Documented time point: newly diagnosed GD, antithyroid drugs for less than 3 months. PBMC-extracted RNA yielded the TCR library. Building of the TCR beta libraries involved iRepertoire HTBI primers and Arm-PCR of CDR3 regions. TCRdb re-derived calls from the multiplex PCR reads in MiXCR, one entry per CDR3 protein. The sample lists a few hundred thousand distinct CDR3 sequences, about 17% occurring once. These data also featured in a second study, about T cells in Graves' hyperthyroidism and ophthalmopathy.

Specimen: peripheral blood mononuclear cells (PBMCs), collected at new diagnosis, from a patient treated with antithyroid drugs. Source of these receptors: a young woman with Graves disease.

The table lists this clonotype with many counts. Here the CDR3 reads CSARPMGGGRALIPYEQYF. The CDR3 DNA is TGCAGTGCTAGGCCCATGGGAGGCGGGAGGGCCTTAATTCCCTACGAGCAGTACTTC. This rearrangement joins TRBV20-1 to TRBJ2-7, with 9 bases that match TRBD2. V shed 3 bases and J 2 bases; nucleotides not matched to a gene: 20. Germline V gene data show CDR1 as DFQATT and CDR2 as SNEGSKA (reference sequence). This CDR3 is built from 19 residues.

This chain uses TRBV28 with TRBJ1-3; 8 bases agree with TRBD1. With V trimmed by 6 bases and J by 0 bases, 7 bases remained unmatched. Germline V gene data show CDR1 as MDHEN and CDR2 as SYDVKM. This CDR3 contains 16 residues. The CDR3 bases are TGTGCCAGCAGGGCCGGGACAGGAGACTCTGGAAACACCATATATTTT. Residues: CASRAGTGDSGNTIYF. The variable domain in full, with the rest retrieved from reference TRBV28 and TRBJ1-3, is DVKVTQSSRYLVKRTGEKVFLECVQDMDHENMFWYRQDPGLGLRLIYFSYDVKMKEKGDIPEGYSVSREKKERFSLILESASTNQTSMYLCASRAGTGDSGNTIYFGEGSWLTVV.

This clonotype was detected many times. V is TRBV6-1 and J is TRBJ1-5; no firm D call. The CDR3 length is 15 residues. The germline V gene has CDR1 MNHNS and CDR2 SASEGT. Trimming cost V 6 bases and J 0 bases, with 12 bases left between them. The CDR3 region has the DNA TGTGCCAGCAGCGAGACGGAGTATAGCAATCAGCCCCAGCATTTT. It codes for CASSETEYSNQPQHF.

The gene calls are TRBV27 and TRBJ2-2; TRBD2 matches 15 bases. Trimming at V came to 5 bases and at J to 5 bases, leaving 6 bases not matched to a gene. The CDR3 is 17 residues long. Per the germline V gene, CDR1 is MNHEY and CDR2 is SMNVEV (reference sequence). CDR3 protein: CASSRTSGGAGTGELFF. The CDR3 region has the DNA TGTGCCAGCAGTAGGACTAGCGGGGGGGCGGGAACCGGGGAGCTGTTTTTT.

The V and J genes are TRBV5-1 and TRBJ2-5, with 9 bases fitting TRBD1. Germline CDR1 SGHRS, CDR2 YFSETQ. The CDR3 runs to 15 residues. J was trimmed by 2 bases and V by 4 bases; bases with no gene match: 6. The CDR3 loop is CASSRPTGGQETQYF. CDR3 DNA: TGCGCCAGCAGCAGACCGACAGGGGGACAAGAGACCCAGTACTTC.

The table lists this clonotype with many counts. This chain joins TRBV11-2 and TRBJ2-1; 9 bases are shared with TRBD2. Germline V gene data show CDR1 as SGHAT and CDR2 as FQNNGV. V shed 2 bases and J 5 bases; nucleotides not matched to a gene: 10. The CDR3 is 17 residues long. Here the CDR3 reads CASSLPRGASGDNEQFF. The CDR3 nucleotides read TGTGCCAGCAGCTTACCCCGAGGGGCTAGCGGGGACAATGAGCAGTTCTTC.